What follows is one TCR beta chain and its context. This sample stems from a study of blood T cell repertoires in COVID-19. As for the study in general: The United States, Italy and Spain were the sources of the acute and convalescent COVID-19 samples.

Libraries were prepared by immunoSEQ multiplex PCR; TCRdb keeps only in-frame clonotypes and omits some of them. The table records 100,000 to 150,000 clones, around 81% of them present only once. The CDR3 extends over 13 amino acids. Trimming took 7 bases from V and 6 from J; bases not matched to a gene: 4. CDR1 and CDR2 (germline): SQVTM, ANQGSEA. This chain uses TRBV29-1 with TRBJ2-1; 12 bases match TRBD2. Sequencing was performed on peripheral blood. The TCR was taken from a woman aged 50 to 65 with acute or convalescent COVID-19. The CDR3 region is CSGQLAGGNEQFF. In nucleotides, the CDR3 is TGCAGCGGTCAACTAGCGGGGGGCAATGAGCAGTTCTTC.